The 12 T cell receptor beta chains below were found in one sample sequenced in a study of T cell clusters in autoimmune cytopenias. Multiplex touch-down PCR amplified TRB using TRB-A and TRB-B pools in one tube. Using the multiplex PCR reads, TCRdb records one entry per CDR3 protein without DNA. This sample's table has around 7,000 distinct CDR3 sequences. Some 38,000 genome equivalents of blood DNA were amplified for TRB. The specimen sequenced was peripheral blood. The receptors here all came from a human donor with an autoimmune cytopenia or autoimmune hepatitis (not recorded which).

The rearrangement joins TRBV11-2 to TRBJ1-2. The CDR3 covers 15 residues. Per germline, CDR1 SGHAT and CDR2 FQNNGV. The CDR3 spells CASSLVTGRGDGYTF.

This chain connects TRBV4-2 to TRBJ1-6; there is no DNA to check the TCRdb D call of TRBD1. CDR1 and CDR2 from the germline V gene are LGHNA and YNFKEQ. There are 16 residues in the CDR3. The CDR3 loop is CASSRTQGVRNSPLHF.

This clonotype is medium-sized (0.01 to 0.1%) by frequency. The V call is TRBV27, the J call TRBJ1-6. This CDR3 spans 13 amino acids. Per the germline V gene, CDR1 is MNHEY and CDR2 is SMNVEV (reference sequence). CDR3 protein: CASSLSARSPLHF.

The J gene is TRBJ1-5, the V gene TRBV6-1. Germline assignment: CDR1 MNHNS and CDR2 SASEGT. The CDR3 runs 15 residues. CDR3 region: CASTRGTADNQPQHF.

This chain joins TRBV7-2 and TRBJ2-1; TCRdb's D call, TRBD2, is unchecked because there is no DNA. CDR3 length: 17 residues. Germline assignment: CDR1 SGHTA and CDR2 FQGNSA. The chain's CDR3 is CASSLGLAGPIYNEQFF.

The chain joins TRBV2 to TRBJ1-6; TCRdb lists TRBD1, though no DNA is available to test this call. The CDR3 length is 13 residues. CDR1 SNHLY and CDR2 FYNNEI come from the germline V gene. CDR3 region: CASNDRPNSPLHF. The full variable domain, its missing parts supplied by reference TRBV2 and TRBJ1-6, is EPEVTQTPSHQVTQMGQEVILRCVPISNHLYFYWYRQILGQKVEFLVSFYNNEISEKSEIFDDQFSVERPDGSNFTLKIRSTKLEDSAMYFCASNDRPNSPLHFGNGTRLTVT.

The rearrangement links TRBV7-2 to TRBJ2-1; TCRdb's D gene call, TRBD2, goes unchecked for lack of DNA. Germline V CDR1 and CDR2: SGHTA, FQGNSA. The CDR3 runs to 20 residues. CDR3 residues: CASSLAGLAGDRSSYNEQFF.

The chain combines TRBV6-5 with TRBJ2-7; TCRdb calls TRBD1, which cannot be checked without DNA. Germline loops: CDR1 MNHEY, CDR2 SVGAGI. The CDR3 runs to 19 residues. CDR3: CASSYPQGLGQGSLYEQYF.

The J gene is TRBJ1-4, the V gene TRBV12-3 or TRBV12-4; the TCRdb D gene call, TRBD1, has no DNA to confirm it. The CDR3 has 15 residues. CDR3 amino acids: CASSRDRSTNEKLFF.

V gene TRBV7-9 combines with J gene TRBJ1-2; TCRdb selects TRBD1, and the lack of DNA leaves this call unchecked. In germline, CDR1 is SEHNR, CDR2 FQNEAQ (reference sequence). The CDR3 extends over 15 amino acids. The CDR3 spells CASSWGTGTGTGYTF. Full variable domain (outside the CDR3, taken from reference TRBV7-9 and TRBJ1-2): DTGVSQNPRHKITKRGQNVTFRCDPISEHNRLYWYRQTLGQGPEFLTYFQNEAQLEKSRLLSDRFSAERPKGSFSTLEIQRTEQGDSAMYLCASSWGTGTGTGYTFGSGTRLTVV.

In terms of frequency, this clonotype is medium-sized (0.01 to 0.1%). This rearrangement joins TRBV30 to TRBJ1-1. The germline V gene has CDR1 GTSNPN and CDR2 SVGIG (reference sequence). The length of the CDR3 is 17 residues. The CDR3 is CAWSVGSDNRDSTEAFF.

The J gene is TRBJ2-5, the V gene TRBV9. The CDR3 is 13 amino acids. Germline values: CDR1 SGDLS, CDR2 YYNGEE. Here the CDR3 reads CASSVDIQETQYF.